This entry is about one TCR delta chain. One end of the junction varies from germline; a read error may be responsible. The data originate from a study of gamma-delta chains in newborns, infants, children. Germline CDR1 reads NSMFDY; CDR2 reads ISSIKDK. CDR3 length equals 16 residues. TCRdb re-analyzed the reads via CATT. The profile shows approximately 11,000 delta-chain clones, around 3.5% of them singletons. The material sequenced was blood. This clonotype originated in a child who was a newborn, infant or young child, either healthy, febrile or measles-vaccinated (not recorded which). The chain combines TRAV29/DV5 with TRDJ1; 9 positions match TRDD3. The CDR3 region is CAAKHPGGSYTDKPIF. DNA of the CDR3: TGTGCAGCAAAGCATCCTGGGGGATCGTACACCGATAAACCCATCTTT.